This T cell receptor beta chain was identified in a study of blood T cell repertoires in COVID-19. Study summary: Both acute and convalescent COVID-19 samples were obtained from the United States, Italy and Spain.

Trimming took off 5 bases at V and 4 bases at J, with 21 bases between the two ends. The CDR3 consists of 16 residues. The germline V gene encodes CDR1 SEHNR and CDR2 FQNEAQ (reference sequence). Original processing notes: Estimation of nucleated cell counts was performed using reference gene primer amplification. TCRdb's copy holds only in-frame clones and misses some; the assay was immunoSEQ multiplex PCR. Clonal size and the V and J genes are those of that table, whereas D and trimming came from the DNA. Of 300,000 to 350,000 clones listed, roughly 87% are singletons. The TCR comes from a man aged 18-30 years with active or convalescent COVID-19. Source material: peripheral blood. The chain couples TRBV7-9 to TRBJ2-7; the D gene is possibly TRBD1 (9 bases). Here the CDR3 reads CASSPVGGDRVYEQYF. The CDR3 bases are TGTGCCAGCAGCCCCGTCGGGGGGGACAGGGTGTACGAGCAGTACTTC.